This TCR beta chain was captured by sequencing in a study of cytomegalovirus exposure and HLA in healthy donors. General observations from the study: Across donors, sequencing depth was assumed by presence/absence analyses to be roughly uniform. Reports indicate that TCR beta sequences accurately predicted the HLA-A and HLA-B alleles of most subjects.

PCR primers comprised 60 Vbeta and 13 Jbeta primers. The repertoire was sequenced with immunoSEQ multiplex PCR; TCRdb's copy has only in-frame clones and lacks some. The repertoire consists of more than 150,000 clones, with approximately 80% occurring once and the leading ten covering about 1.3%. V shed 5 bases, J shed 10 bases, and the junction held 14 bases outside the gene matches. Germline assignment: CDR1 PRHDT and CDR2 FYEKMQ (reference sequence). The CDR3 is 17 amino acids. Details on this clone: The antigen remains undetermined.

While unrecorded immune exposures were likely, the donors were nominally healthy when sampled. This TCR derives from a male donor in good health and CMV-seronegative. The rearrangement uses TRBV13 and TRBJ2-1, with 13 nucleotides matching TRBD2. The sample was PBMCs. CDR3 protein: CASSTSFGLAGAGEQFF. In nucleotides, the CDR3 is TGTGCCAGCAGCACCTCTTTTGGACTAGCGGGGGCAGGAGAGCAGTTCTTC.